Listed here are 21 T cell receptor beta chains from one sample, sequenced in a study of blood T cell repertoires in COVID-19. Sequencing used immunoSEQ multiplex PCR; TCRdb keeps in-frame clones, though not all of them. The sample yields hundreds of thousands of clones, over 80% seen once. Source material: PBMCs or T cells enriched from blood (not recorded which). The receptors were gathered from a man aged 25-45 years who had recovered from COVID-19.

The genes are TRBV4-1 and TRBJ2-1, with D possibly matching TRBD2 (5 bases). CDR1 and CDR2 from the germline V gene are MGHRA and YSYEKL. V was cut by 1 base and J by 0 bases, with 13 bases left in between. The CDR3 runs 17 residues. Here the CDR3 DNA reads TGCGCCAGCAGCCAAGGGCGGGTTGGGGACTCCTACAATGAGCAGTTCTTC. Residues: CASSQGRVGDSYNEQFF.

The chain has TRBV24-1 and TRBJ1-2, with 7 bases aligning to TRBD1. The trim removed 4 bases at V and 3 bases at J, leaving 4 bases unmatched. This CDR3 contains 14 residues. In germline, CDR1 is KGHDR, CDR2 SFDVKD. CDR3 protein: CATSDQTGYYGYTF. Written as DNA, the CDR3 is TGTGCCACCAGTGACCAGACAGGGTACTATGGCTACACCTTC.

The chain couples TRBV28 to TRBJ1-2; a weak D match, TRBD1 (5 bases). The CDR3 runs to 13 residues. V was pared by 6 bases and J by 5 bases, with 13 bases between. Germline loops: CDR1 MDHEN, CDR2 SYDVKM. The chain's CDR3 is CASRSGELYGYTF. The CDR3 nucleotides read TGTGCCAGCAGATCGGGGGAGCTTTATGGCTACACCTTC.

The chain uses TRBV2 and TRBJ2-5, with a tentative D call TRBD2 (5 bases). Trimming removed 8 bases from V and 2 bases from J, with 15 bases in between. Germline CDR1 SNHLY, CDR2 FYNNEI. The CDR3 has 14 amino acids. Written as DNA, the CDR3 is TGTGCCAGCTCCAGCTCGGGAAAACAAGAGACCCAGTACTTC. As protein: CASSSSGKQETQYF.

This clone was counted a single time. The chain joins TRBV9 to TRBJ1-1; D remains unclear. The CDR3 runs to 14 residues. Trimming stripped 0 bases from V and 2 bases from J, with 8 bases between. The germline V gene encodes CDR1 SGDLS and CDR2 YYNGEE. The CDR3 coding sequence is TGTGCCAGCAGCGTAGAGTCCAGAAACACTGAAGCTTTCTTT. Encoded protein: CASSVESRNTEAFF.

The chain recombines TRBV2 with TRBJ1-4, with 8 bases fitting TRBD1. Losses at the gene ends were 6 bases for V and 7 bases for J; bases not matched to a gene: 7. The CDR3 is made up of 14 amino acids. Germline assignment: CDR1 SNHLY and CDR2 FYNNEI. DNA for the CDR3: TGTGCCAGCAGGGACAGGGTGGGGAGTGAAAAACTGTTTTTT. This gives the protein CASRDRVGSEKLFF.

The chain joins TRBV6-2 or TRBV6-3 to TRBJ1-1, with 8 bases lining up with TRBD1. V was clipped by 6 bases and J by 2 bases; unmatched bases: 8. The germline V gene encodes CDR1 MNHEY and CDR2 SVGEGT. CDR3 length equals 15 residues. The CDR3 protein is CASSRAGQVNTEAFF. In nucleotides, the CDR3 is TGTGCCAGCAGCCGAGCGGGACAGGTAAACACTGAAGCTTTCTTT.

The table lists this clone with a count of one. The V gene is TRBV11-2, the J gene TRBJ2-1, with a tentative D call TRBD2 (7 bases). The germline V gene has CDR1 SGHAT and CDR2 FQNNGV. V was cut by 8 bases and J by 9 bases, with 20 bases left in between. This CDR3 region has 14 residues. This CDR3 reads CASRDWRGLGEQFF. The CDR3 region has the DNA TGTGCCAGCCGAGACTGGCGGGGGCTGGGTGAGCAGTTCTTC. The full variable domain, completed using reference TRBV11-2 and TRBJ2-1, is EAGVAQSPRYKIIEKRQSVAFWCNPISGHATLYWYQQILGQGPKLLIQFQNNGVVDDSQLPKDRFSAERLKGVDSTLKIQPAKLEDSAVYLCASRDWRGLGEQFFGPGTRLTVL.

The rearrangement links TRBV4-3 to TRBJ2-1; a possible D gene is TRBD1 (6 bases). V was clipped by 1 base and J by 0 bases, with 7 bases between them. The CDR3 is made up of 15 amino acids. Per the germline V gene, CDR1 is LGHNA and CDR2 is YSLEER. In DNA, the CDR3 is TGCGCCAGCAGCCAAGGCAGGGGCTCCTACAATGAGCAGTTCTTC. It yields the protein CASSQGRGSYNEQFF.

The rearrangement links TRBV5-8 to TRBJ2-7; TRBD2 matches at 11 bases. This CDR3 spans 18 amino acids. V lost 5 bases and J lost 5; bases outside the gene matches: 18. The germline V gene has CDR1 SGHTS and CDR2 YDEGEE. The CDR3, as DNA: TGTGCCAGCAGTAAGGACACTCTAGCGGGAGGTTTTTACGACGAGCAGTACTTC. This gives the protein CASSKDTLAGGFYDEQYF.

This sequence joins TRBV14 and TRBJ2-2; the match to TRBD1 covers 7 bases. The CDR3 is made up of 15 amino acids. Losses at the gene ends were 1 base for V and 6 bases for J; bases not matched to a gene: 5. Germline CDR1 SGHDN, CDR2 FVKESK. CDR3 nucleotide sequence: TGTGCCAGCAGCCAAGTGGGGACAGTCCCCGGGGAGCTGTTTTTT. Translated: CASSQVGTVPGELFF.

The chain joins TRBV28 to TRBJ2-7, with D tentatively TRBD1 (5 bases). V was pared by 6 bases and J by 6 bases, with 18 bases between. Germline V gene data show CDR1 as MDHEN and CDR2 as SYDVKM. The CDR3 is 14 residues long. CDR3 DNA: TGTGCCAGCAGACTACAGGCGTCTTGGCCCGAGCAGTACTTC. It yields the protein CASRLQASWPEQYF.

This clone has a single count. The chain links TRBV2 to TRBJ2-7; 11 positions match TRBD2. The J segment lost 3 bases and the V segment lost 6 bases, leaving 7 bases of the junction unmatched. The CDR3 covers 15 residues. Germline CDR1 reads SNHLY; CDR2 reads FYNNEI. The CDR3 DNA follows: TGTGCCAGCAGGGGTGGTCTAGCGGGGGGCTACGAGCAGTACTTC. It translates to CASRGGLAGGYEQYF.

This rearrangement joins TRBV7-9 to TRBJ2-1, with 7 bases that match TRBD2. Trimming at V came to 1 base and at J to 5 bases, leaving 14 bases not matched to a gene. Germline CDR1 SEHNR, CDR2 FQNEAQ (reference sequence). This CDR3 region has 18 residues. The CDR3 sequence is CASSLVAGEVYIDNEQFF. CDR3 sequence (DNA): TGTGCCAGCAGCTTAGTGGCGGGGGAGGTTTATATCGACAATGAGCAGTTCTTC.

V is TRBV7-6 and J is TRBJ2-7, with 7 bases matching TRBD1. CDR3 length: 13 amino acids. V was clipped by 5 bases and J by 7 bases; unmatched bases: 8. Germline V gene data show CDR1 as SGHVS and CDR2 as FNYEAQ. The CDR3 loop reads CASSKATGLEQYF. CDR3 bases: TGTGCCAGCAGCAAAGCGACAGGGCTTGAGCAGTACTTC.

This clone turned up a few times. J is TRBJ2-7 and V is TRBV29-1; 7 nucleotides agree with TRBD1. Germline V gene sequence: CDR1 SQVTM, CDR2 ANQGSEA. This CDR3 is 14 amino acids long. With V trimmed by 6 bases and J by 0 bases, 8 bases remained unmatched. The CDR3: CSVETGWVSYEQYF. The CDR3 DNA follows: TGCAGCGTCGAGACAGGGTGGGTCTCCTACGAGCAGTACTTC.

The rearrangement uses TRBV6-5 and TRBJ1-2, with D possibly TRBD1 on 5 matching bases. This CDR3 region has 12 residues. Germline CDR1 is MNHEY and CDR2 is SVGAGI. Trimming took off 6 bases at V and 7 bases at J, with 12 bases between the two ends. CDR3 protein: CASRDKQGGYTF. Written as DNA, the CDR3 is TGTGCCAGCAGAGACAAGCAGGGTGGCTACACCTTC.

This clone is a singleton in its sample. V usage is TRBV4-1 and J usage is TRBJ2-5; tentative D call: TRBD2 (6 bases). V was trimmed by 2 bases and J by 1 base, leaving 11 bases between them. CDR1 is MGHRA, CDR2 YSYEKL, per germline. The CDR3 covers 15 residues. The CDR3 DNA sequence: TGCGCCAGCAGCCAATCCAAGACTAGCCAAGAGACCCAGTACTTC. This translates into CASSQSKTSQETQYF.

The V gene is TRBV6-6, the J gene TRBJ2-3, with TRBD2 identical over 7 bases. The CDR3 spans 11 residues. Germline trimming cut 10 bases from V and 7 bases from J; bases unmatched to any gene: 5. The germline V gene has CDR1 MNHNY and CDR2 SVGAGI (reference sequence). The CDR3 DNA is TGTGCCACCGTGGGAGGGAATACGCAGTATTTT. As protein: CATVGGNTQYF.

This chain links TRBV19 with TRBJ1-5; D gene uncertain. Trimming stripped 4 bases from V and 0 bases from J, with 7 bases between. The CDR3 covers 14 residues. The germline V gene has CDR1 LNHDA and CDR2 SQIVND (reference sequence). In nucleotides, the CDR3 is TGTGCCAGTAGTAAACAGTTTAGCAATCAGCCCCAGCATTTT. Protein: CASSKQFSNQPQHF. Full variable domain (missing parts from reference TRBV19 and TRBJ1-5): DGGITQSPKYLFRKEGQNVTLSCEQNLNHDAMYWYRQDPGQGLRLIYYSQIVNDFQKGDIAEGYSVSREKKESFPLTVTSAQKNPTAFYLCASSKQFSNQPQHFGDGTRLSIL.

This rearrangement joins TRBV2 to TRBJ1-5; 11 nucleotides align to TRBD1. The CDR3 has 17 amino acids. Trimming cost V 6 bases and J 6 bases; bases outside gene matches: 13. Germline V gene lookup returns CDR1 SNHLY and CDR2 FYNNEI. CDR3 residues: CASRSGTDRGLRQPQHF. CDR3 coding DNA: TGTGCCAGCAGATCCGGAACGGACAGGGGGCTGCGTCAGCCCCAGCATTTT.